This T cell receptor beta chain was captured by sequencing in a study of OX40 agonist ivuxolimab in advanced cancers. For the study at large: Ivuxolimab was administered intravenously to patients at 0.01 to 10 mg/kg every 2 weeks.

Germline lookup yields CDR1 GTSNPN and CDR2 SVGIG (reference sequence). The CDR3 consists of 13 residues. Trimming took 0 bases from V and 2 from J, leaving 8 bases between them. A note on this clone: Its antigen is not known.

Study-level points and caveats: Low clonal expansion, among the lowest seen, marked partial responders at 0.1-3.0 mg/kg.

Measured with immunoSEQ multiplex PCR; TCRdb has only the in-frame clones, and not every one. The table lists 67,000 or so clones, around 85% of them singletons, with 3% to 4% in the top ten. The material was CD4+ or CD8+ T cells sorted from blood, obtained in a trial of the OX40 agonist ivuxolimab. The sequence was obtained from an adult with an advanced solid tumor such as melanoma, head and neck, liver or kidney cancer. The rearrangement uses TRBV30 and TRBJ2-7; no firm D call. This chain's CDR3 is CAWSVRITYEQYF. CDR3 coding DNA: TGTGCCTGGAGTGTAAGAATTACCTACGAGCAGTACTTC.